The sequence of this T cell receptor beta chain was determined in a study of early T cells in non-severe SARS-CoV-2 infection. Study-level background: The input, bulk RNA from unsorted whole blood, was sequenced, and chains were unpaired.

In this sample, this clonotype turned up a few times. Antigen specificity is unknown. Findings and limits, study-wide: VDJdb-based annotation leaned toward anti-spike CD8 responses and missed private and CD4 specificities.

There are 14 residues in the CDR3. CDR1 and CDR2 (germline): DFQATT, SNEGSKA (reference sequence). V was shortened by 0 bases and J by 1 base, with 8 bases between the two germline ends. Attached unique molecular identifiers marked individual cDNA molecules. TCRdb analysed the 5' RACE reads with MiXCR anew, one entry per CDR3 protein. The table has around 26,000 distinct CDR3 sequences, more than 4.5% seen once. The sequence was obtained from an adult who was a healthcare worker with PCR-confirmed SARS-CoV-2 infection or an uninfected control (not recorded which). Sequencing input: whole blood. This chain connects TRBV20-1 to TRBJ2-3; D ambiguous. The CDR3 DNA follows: TGCAGTGCTAGAGACGCTCTAGGCACAGATACGCAGTATTTT. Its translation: CSARDALGTDTQYF.